The rows below give T cell receptor beta chains drawn from one sample of a study of cytomegalovirus exposure and HLA in healthy donors. Sequencing used immunoSEQ multiplex PCR; TCRdb keeps in-frame clones, though not all of them. The data contain fewer than 250,000 clones, approximately 83% of them singletons. The source material was PBMCs. The source is a woman aged 45-65 years in good health and CMV-seropositive. Each CDR3 is given with its conserved first and last residue. A D gene is named only where the DNA matches it firmly. Clone sizes are given selectively: once, few, many, or a class where the clone is expanded.

>-|TRBV19|-|TRBJ1-5
CASSPMGSQPQHF
TGTGCCAGTAGCCCCATGGGCAGCCAGCCCCAGCATTTT
>-|TRBV27|-|TRBJ1-1
CASSFRVWDTEAFF
TGTGCCAGCAGTTTCAGGGTATGGGACACTGAAGCTTTCTTT
>-|TRBV7-9|-|TRBJ2-1
CASSLQGFVNEQFF
TGTGCCAGCAGCTTACAGGGGTTTGTAAATGAGCAGTTCTTC
>-|TRBV14|-|TRBJ2-1
CASSQDKWTQRYNEQFF
TGTGCCAGCAGCCAAGATAAGTGGACACAACGGTACAATGAGCAGTTCTTC
>-|TRBV4-1|-|TRBJ1-5
CASSPGLYQPQHF
TGCGCCAGCAGCCCTGGACTGTATCAGCCCCAGCATTTT
>-|TRBV6-1|TRBD2|TRBJ2-5
CASSERASGEIQETQYF
TGTGCCAGCAGTGAAAGGGCTAGCGGGGAAATCCAAGAGACCCAGTACTTC
>few|TRBV6-1|-|TRBJ2-7
CASRPPRPKTYEQYF
TGTGCCAGCAGACCCCCTAGACCGAAAACCTACGAGCAGTACTTC
>-|TRBV30|TRBD2|TRBJ2-3
CAWSLLAGMTDTQYF
TGTGCCTGGAGTCTGCTAGCGGGGATGACAGATACGCAGTATTTT
>-|TRBV5-1|-|TRBJ1-1
CASSPRVMNTEAFF
TGCGCCAGCAGCCCCCGGGTCATGAACACTGAAGCTTTCTTT
>-|TRBV6-1|TRBD1|TRBJ1-3
CASSASWTGAGNTIYF
TGTGCCAGCAGTGCCTCGTGGACAGGGGCTGGAAACACCATATATTTT
>-|TRBV18|-|TRBJ1-6
CASSPSRALSPLHF
TGTGCCAGCTCACCATCCCGAGCCTTGTCACCCCTCCACTTT
>-|TRBV15|-|TRBJ1-1
CATSRANRLKVEAFF
TGTGCCACCAGCAGAGCCAACAGGCTTAAGGTTGAAGCTTTCTTT
>-|TRBV4-2|TRBD1|TRBJ1-2
CASSQGQEGGIDGYTF
TGTGCCAGCAGCCAAGGACAGGAAGGGGGCATAGATGGCTACACCTTC
>-|TRBV5-4|TRBD2|TRBJ2-7
CASSSASGGLIEQYF
TGTGCCAGCAGCTCTGCTAGCGGGGGCTTGATCGAGCAGTACTTC
>once|TRBV7-9|-|TRBJ1-4
CSSSVVRGLVFF
TGTTCCAGCAGCGTCGTGCGGGGGTTGGTGTTTTTT
>-|TRBV5-1|-|TRBJ1-1
CASSLHSLNTEAFF
TGCGCCAGCAGCTTGCACAGCTTGAACACTGAAGCTTTCTTT
>-|TRBV19|-|TRBJ1-6
CASKLGGFNSPLHF
TGTGCCAGTAAATTAGGGGGTTTTAATTCACCCCTCCACTTT
>-|TRBV6-1|-|TRBJ1-1
CASSNRRTEAFF
TGTGCCAGCAGTAACAGACGGACTGAAGCTTTCTTT
>-|TRBV29-1|-|TRBJ1-1
CSVEDFGLPGRDTEAFF
TGCAGCGTTGAAGATTTTGGCCTCCCGGGAAGGGACACTGAAGCTTTCTTT
>-|TRBV27|-|TRBJ1-5
CASSFRVRTQPQHF
TGTGCCAGCAGTTTCCGGGTTCGCACTCAGCCCCAGCATTTT
>-|TRBV5-1|-|TRBJ2-5
CASSLTSRWAPGETQYF
TGCGCCAGCAGCTTGACGAGTCGGTGGGCCCCAGGGGAGACCCAGTACTTC
>once|TRBV18|TRBD1|TRBJ2-3
CASPWDRTDTQYF
TGTGCCAGCCCCTGGGACAGGACAGATACGCAGTATTTT
>-|TRBV29-1|-|TRBJ1-1
CSELGGGTGITEAFF
TGCAGCGAACTTGGGGGAGGAACCGGAATCACTGAAGCTTTCTTT
>-|TRBV5-1|-|TRBJ2-5
CASSLNTETQYF
TGCGCCAGCAGCTTGAACACGGAGACCCAGTACTTC
>-|TRBV25-1|TRBD2|TRBJ2-1
CASNLAGQGDEQFF
TGTGCCAGCAATCTAGCGGGGCAGGGGGATGAGCAGTTCTTC
>-|TRBV7-3|-|TRBJ2-2
CASSLGAGVDTGELFF
TGTGCCAGCAGCTTAGGTGCAGGGGTGGACACCGGGGAGCTGTTTTTT
>once|TRBV18|-|TRBJ2-6
CASSPRSAGANVLTF
TGTGCCAGCTCGCCAAGGTCAGCGGGGGCCAACGTCCTGACTTTC
>-|TRBV7-8|-|TRBJ1-6
CASSNLGGNSPLHF
TGTGCCAGCAGCAACTTGGGGGGAAATTCACCCCTCCACTTT
>-|TRBV15|-|TRBJ2-3
CATSSGLTDTQYF
TGTGCCACCAGCAGCGGTTTGACAGATACGCAGTATTTT
>-|TRBV5-4|TRBD2|TRBJ2-5
CASSPPGGPSQETQYF
TGTGCCAGCAGCCCACCGGGGGGGCCCTCTCAAGAGACCCAGTACTTC
>-|TRBV7-2|TRBD1|TRBJ1-1
CASSLAPGQMNTEAFF
TGTGCCAGCAGCTTAGCGCCGGGACAGATGAACACTGAAGCTTTCTTT
>few|TRBV6-6|TRBD1|TRBJ2-7
CASSYRGQGSDEQYF
TGTGCCAGCAGTTACAGGGGACAGGGGTCCGACGAGCAGTACTTC
>few|TRBV4-1|-|TRBJ2-7
CAINTCGSLQHEQYF
TGCGCCATTAATACGTGCGGGTCCCTCCAGCACGAGCAGTACTTC
>-|TRBV4-1|-|TRBJ1-4
CASSGQATNEKLFF
TGCGCCAGCAGTGGCCAGGCAACTAATGAAAAACTGTTTTTT
>-|TRBV7-7|TRBD1|TRBJ1-4
CASSPGTGGFEKLFF
TGTGCCAGCAGCCCTGGGACAGGGGGATTCGAAAAACTGTTTTTT
>-|TRBV7-2|TRBD1|TRBJ1-4
CASSPDRATEKLFF
TGTGCCAGCAGCCCGGACAGGGCCACTGAAAAACTGTTTTTT
>-|TRBV11-3|-|TRBJ1-1
CASSLRLFEAFF
TGTGCCAGCAGCTTACGTCTTTTTGAAGCTTTCTTT
>-|TRBV19|-|TRBJ2-7
CASSKPGAGDPYEQYF
TGTGCCAGTAGTAAACCCGGGGCAGGGGATCCCTACGAGCAGTACTTC
>-|TRBV5-1|-|TRBJ1-1
CASSFQGQSTEAFF
TGCGCCAGCAGCTTTCAGGGGCAGTCGACTGAAGCTTTCTTT
>-|TRBV5-1|TRBD1|TRBJ2-3
CASSDRDSSTDTQYF
TGCGCCAGCAGCGACCGGGACAGCAGCACAGATACGCAGTATTTT
>few|TRBV5-8|-|TRBJ1-5
CASSPGMWGNQPQHF
TGTGCCAGCAGCCCAGGGATGTGGGGCAATCAGCCCCAGCATTTT
>once|TRBV30|-|TRBJ1-1
CAWTGVTEAFF
TGTGCCTGGACAGGGGTCACTGAAGCTTTCTTT
>-|TRBV18|-|TRBJ1-2
CASSPGIIKGYTF
TGTGCCAGCTCACCCGGGATCATTAAGGGCTACACCTTC
>-|TRBV11-2|-|TRBJ2-7
CASSLVMFRLGAGEQYF
TGTGCCAGCAGCTTAGTGATGTTTCGACTAGGAGCTGGTGAGCAGTACTTC
>-|TRBV11-2|-|TRBJ1-2
CASSRDAGGGFYGYTF
TGTGCCAGCAGTAGGGATGCGGGCGGGGGTTTCTATGGCTACACCTTC
>-|TRBV7-2|TRBD2|TRBJ2-7
CASSWTPSGGYEQYF
TGTGCCAGCAGCTGGACCCCTAGCGGAGGTTACGAGCAGTACTTC
>-|TRBV18|TRBD1|TRBJ1-1
CASSPRQGEVNTEAFF
TGTGCCAGCTCCCCAAGACAGGGGGAGGTGAACACTGAAGCTTTCTTT
>-|TRBV6-1|TRBD1|TRBJ1-5
CASSDRLHRGRFLNQPQHF
TGTGCCAGCAGTGATCGTCTCCACAGGGGGCGGTTTTTAAATCAGCCCCAGCATTTT
>-|TRBV10-2|TRBD1|TRBJ1-1
CARTGGEGTEAFF
TGCGCCAGGACAGGGGGCGAGGGTACTGAAGCTTTCTTT